These T cell receptor beta chains were read from a single sample in a study of human T cells and chemical hapten exposure. TCRdb itself ran the 5' RACE reads through MiXCR, one entry per CDR3 protein. The sample holds approximately 110,000 distinct CDR3 sequences; around a fifth are singletons and the top ten take about 3%. These receptors were collected from a human donor in good health. The CDR3 runs from the conserved cysteine through the conserved F or W. The D gene is left open where the match is weak. Rows give clone size only sometimes, using once, few, many, or a class for an expanded clone.

few	TRBV7-8	16	NA	TRBJ2-3	TGTGCCAGCAGCTACGTTGGGAGGGGGAGCACAGATACGCAGTATTTT	CASSYVGRGSTDTQYF
few	TRBV28	16	NA	TRBJ2-7	TGTGCCAGCAGTTTACTGGAGAGGGAGACGAGATACGAGCAGTACTTC	CASSLLERETRYEQYF
NA	TRBV5-6	16	NA	TRBJ2-5	TGTGCCAGCAGCTATTACAGGGATCGATCAGGAGAGACCCAGTACTTC	CASSYYRDRSGETQYF
NA	TRBV7-9	15	NA	TRBJ2-2	TGTGCCAGCAGCTTAGAGGTCAGGAACACCGGGGAGCTGTTTTTT	CASSLEVRNTGELFF
few	TRBV5-4	14	TRBD1	TRBJ1-5	TGTGCCAGCAGTTTCGACAGGGCAATCAAGCCCCAGCATTTT	CASSFDRAIKPQHF
NA	TRBV18	16	TRBD1	TRBJ1-6	TGTGCCAGCTCACCAACGGCCGAGGGGGCGCTTTCACCCCTCCACTTT	CASSPTAEGALSPLHF
NA	TRBV30	15	TRBD2	TRBJ2-2	TGTGCCCTCTCCTCCGGACTAGCGCGCACCGGGGAGCTGTTTTTT	CALSSGLARTGELFF
few	TRBV12-3/TRBV12-4	14	TRBD1	TRBJ1-2	TGTGCCAGCAGTTGGACAGGGTTCGACTATGGCTACACCTTC	CASSWTGFDYGYTF
NA	TRBV28	12	NA	TRBJ2-7	TGTGCCAGCAGACAGTCCTCCTACGAGCAGTACTTC	CASRQSSYEQYF
NA	TRBV28	12	NA	TRBJ1-1	TGTGCCAGCCAGGGGTTGGGGCTTGAAGCTTTCTTT	CASQGLGLEAFF
NA	TRBV5-1	14	NA	TRBJ2-5	TGCGCCAGCAGCTCGGTAGAAGTGCGAGGGACCCAGTACTTC	CASSSVEVRGTQYF
NA	TRBV6-5	11	NA	TRBJ1-3	TGTGCCAGCCGGTCAGGAAACACCATATATTTT	CASRSGNTIYF
NA	TRBV2	16	NA	TRBJ2-6	TGTGCCAGCAGGAGGGGCAGCAGCTCTGGGGCCAACGTCCTGACTTTC	CASRRGSSSGANVLTF
NA	TRBV7-9	12	NA	TRBJ1-4	TGTGCCAGCAGCCCCCCGAATGAAAAACTGTTTTTT	CASSPPNEKLFF
NA	TRBV20-1	13	TRBD1	TRBJ2-3	TGCAGGGCAGGGGGCGCGGGCACAGATACGCAGTATTTT	CRAGGAGTDTQYF
NA	TRBV27	15	NA	TRBJ1-2	TGTGCCAGCAGATCAAACCGGCTCTTGGAGGGTGGCTACACCTTC	CASRSNRLLEGGYTF
once	TRBV30	12	NA	TRBJ1-5	TGTGCCTTCAACAGTGGTAATCAGCCCCAGCATTTT	CAFNSGNQPQHF
NA	TRBV4-1	15	TRBD2	TRBJ2-7	TGCGCCAGCAGCCAAGAACAGCGGGAGGAGTACGAGCAGTACTTC	CASSQEQREEYEQYF
few	TRBV5-1	14	TRBD1	TRBJ2-3	TGCGCCAGCGCACAGGGGGCGACCACAGATACGCAGTATTTT	CASAQGATTDTQYF
few	TRBV7-2	15	NA	TRBJ2-1	TGTGCCAGCAGCTTACGAGAACAGACTTACAATGAGCAGTTCTTC	CASSLREQTYNEQFF
few	TRBV24-1	16	NA	TRBJ2-4	TGTGCCACCAGTGATTCCGGACAGATAGCCAAAAACATTCAGTACTTC	CATSDSGQIAKNIQYF
NA	TRBV6-5	14	NA	TRBJ1-1	TGTGCCAGCACCCCCAGGCGGGACCCTCGGGTAGCTTTCTTT	CASTPRRDPRVAFF
NA	TRBV10-3	16	TRBD1	TRBJ1-5	TGTGCCATCAGTCCCGGGACAGGGTCCAAGGATCAGCCCCAGCATTTT	CAISPGTGSKDQPQHF
NA	TRBV4-2	17	TRBD2	TRBJ2-3	TGTGCCAGCAGCTCCCAACCTCTGGCGGGAGGATCAGATACGCAGTATTTT	CASSSQPLAGGSDTQYF